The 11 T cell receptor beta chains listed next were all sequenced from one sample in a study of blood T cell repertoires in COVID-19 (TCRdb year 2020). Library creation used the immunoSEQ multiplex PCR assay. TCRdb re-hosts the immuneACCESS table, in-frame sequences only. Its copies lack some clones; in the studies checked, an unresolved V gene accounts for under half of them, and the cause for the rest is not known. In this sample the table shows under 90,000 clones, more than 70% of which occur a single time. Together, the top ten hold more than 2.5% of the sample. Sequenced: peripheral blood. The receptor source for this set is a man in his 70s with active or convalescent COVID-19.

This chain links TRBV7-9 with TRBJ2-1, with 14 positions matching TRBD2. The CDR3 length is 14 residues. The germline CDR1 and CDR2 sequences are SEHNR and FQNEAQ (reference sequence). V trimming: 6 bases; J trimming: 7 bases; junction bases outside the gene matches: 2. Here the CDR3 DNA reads TGTGCCAGCAGGTGGACTAGCGGGGGGAATGAGCAGTTCTTC. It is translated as CASRWTSGGNEQFF. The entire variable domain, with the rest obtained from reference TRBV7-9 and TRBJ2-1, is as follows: DTGVSQNPRHKITKRGQNVTFRCDPISEHNRLYWYRQTLGQGPEFLTYFQNEAQLEKSRLLSDRFSAERPKGSFSTLEIQRTEQGDSAMYLCASRWTSGGNEQFFGPGTRLTVL.

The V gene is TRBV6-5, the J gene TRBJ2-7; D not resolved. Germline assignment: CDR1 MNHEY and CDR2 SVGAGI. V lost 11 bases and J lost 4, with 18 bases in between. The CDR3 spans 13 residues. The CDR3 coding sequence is TGTGCCCTTGTGGGCAGTTTCTTATACGAGCAGTACTTC. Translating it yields CALVGSFLYEQYF.

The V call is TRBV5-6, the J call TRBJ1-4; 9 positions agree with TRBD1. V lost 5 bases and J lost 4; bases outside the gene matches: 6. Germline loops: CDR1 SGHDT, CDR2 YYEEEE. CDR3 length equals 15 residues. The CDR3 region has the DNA TGTGCCAGCAGAGGACAGGGGTTCGTTAATGAAAAACTGTTTTTT. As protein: CASRGQGFVNEKLFF.

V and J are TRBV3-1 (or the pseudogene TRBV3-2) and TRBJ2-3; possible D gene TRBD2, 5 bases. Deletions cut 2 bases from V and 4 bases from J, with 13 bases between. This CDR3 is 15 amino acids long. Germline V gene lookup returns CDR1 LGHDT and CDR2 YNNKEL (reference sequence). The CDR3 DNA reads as TGTGCCAGCAGCCAAAGCCTAGCAACGGCAGATACGCAGTATTTT. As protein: CASSQSLATADTQYF.

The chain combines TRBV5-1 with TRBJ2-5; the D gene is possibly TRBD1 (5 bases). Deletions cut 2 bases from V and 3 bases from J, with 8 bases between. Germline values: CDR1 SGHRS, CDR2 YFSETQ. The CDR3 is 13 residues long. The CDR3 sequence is CASSFQGKETQYF. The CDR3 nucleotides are TGCGCCAGCAGCTTTCAGGGAAAAGAGACCCAGTACTTC.

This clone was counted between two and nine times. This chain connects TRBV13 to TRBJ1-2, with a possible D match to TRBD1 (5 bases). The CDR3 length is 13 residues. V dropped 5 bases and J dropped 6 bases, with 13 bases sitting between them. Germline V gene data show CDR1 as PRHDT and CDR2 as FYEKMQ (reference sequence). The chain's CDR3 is CASSLRGIDGYTF. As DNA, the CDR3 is TGTGCCAGCAGCCTAAGGGGTATTGATGGCTACACCTTC.

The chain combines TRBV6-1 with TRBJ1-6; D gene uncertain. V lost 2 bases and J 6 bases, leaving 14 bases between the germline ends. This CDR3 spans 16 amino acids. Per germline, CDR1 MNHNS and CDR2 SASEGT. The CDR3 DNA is TGTGCCAGCAGTGAATTTGTTAACAGAGCTAATTCACCCCTCCACTTT. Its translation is CASSEFVNRANSPLHF.

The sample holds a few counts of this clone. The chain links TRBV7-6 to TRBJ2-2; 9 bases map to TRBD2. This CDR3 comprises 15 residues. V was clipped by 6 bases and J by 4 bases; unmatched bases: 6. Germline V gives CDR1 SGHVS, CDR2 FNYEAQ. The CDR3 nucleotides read TGTGCCAGCAGGTCGCTAGCGGGGCGCACCGGGGAGCTGTTTTTT. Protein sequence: CASRSLAGRTGELFF.

The CDR3 DNA reads TGTGCCAGCAGCACTAGTGTTAGCTCCTACAATGAGCAGTTCTTC. Its translation: CASSTSVSSYNEQFF. The rearrangement links TRBV7-8 to TRBJ2-1; D possibly corresponds to TRBD2 (5 bases). Trimming shortened V by 5 bases and J by 0 bases, and 11 bases separated the two germline ends. The CDR3 loop spans 15 amino acids. Germline V gene lookup returns CDR1 SGHVS and CDR2 FQNEAQ.

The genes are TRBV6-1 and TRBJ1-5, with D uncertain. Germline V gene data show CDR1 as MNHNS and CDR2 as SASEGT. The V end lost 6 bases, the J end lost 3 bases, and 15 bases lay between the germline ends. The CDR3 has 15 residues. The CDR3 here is CASSLLPRDNQPQHF. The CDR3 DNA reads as TGTGCCAGCAGCCTACTGCCCCGGGACAATCAGCCCCAGCATTTT.

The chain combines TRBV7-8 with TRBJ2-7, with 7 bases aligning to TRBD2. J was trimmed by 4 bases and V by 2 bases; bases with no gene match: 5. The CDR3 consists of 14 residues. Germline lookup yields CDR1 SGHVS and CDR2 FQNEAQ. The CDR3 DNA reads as TGTGCCAGCAGCTTATCCGCCGGGAGGTACGAGCAGTACTTC. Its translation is CASSLSAGRYEQYF. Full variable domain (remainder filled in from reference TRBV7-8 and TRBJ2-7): GAGVSQSPRYKVAKRGQDVALRCDPISGHVSLFWYQQALGQGPEFLTYFQNEAQLDKSGLPSDRFFAERPEGSVSTLKIQRTQQEDSAVYLCASSLSAGRYEQYFGPGTRLTVT.